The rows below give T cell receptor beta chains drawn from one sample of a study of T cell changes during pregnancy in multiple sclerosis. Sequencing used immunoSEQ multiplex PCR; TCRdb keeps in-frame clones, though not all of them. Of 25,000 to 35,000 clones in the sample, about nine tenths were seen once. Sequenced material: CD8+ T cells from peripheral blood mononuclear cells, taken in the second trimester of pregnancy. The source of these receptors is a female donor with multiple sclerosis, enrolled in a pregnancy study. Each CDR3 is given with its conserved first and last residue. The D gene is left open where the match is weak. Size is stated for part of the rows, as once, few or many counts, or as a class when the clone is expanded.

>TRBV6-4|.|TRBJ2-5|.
TGTGCCAGCAGTGTTGTGCTACAAGAGACCCAGTACTTC
CASSVVLQETQYF
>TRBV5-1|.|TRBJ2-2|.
TGCGCCAGCAGCTTGCCCCGGTTTGGTTCCGGGGAGCTGTTTTTT
CASSLPRFGSGELFF
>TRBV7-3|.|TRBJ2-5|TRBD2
TGTGCCAGCAGCAACAGCGGGAGTATAGAGACCCAGTACTTC
CASSNSGSIETQYF
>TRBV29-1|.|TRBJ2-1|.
TGCAGCGCTGTAATACAGGGAAATGAGCAGTTCTTC
CSAVIQGNEQFF
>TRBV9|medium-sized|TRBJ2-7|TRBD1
TGTGCCAGCAGCCATGGGGACAGCTACGAGCAGTACTTC
CASSHGDSYEQYF
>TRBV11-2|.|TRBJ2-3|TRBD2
TGTGCCAGCAGCTCTACTAGCGGGAGGGCCCTAGATACGCAGTATTTT
CASSSTSGRALDTQYF
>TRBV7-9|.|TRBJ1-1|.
TGTGCCAGCAGCTTGCTAGGGGAGGGGAACACTGAAGCTTTCTTT
CASSLLGEGNTEAFF
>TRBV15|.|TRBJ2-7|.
TGTGCCACCAGCAGCGGTCCGGAGGACTACGAGCAGTACTTC
CATSSGPEDYEQYF
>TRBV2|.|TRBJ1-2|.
TGTGCCAGCAGTGACTCCTATGGACTTTTAGACTATGGCTACACCTTC
CASSDSYGLLDYGYTF
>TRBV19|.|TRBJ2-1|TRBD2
TGTGCCAGTAGTAAATCTCCTAGCGGAAACGGTGAGCAGTTCTTC
CASSKSPSGNGEQFF
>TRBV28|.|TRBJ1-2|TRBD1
TGTGCCAGCAGTCGAACAGGGGATGGTGGCTACACCTTC
CASSRTGDGGYTF
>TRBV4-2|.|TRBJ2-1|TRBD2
TGTGCCAGCAGCCAATACACTAGCGGAGACAATGAGCAGTTCTTC
CASSQYTSGDNEQFF
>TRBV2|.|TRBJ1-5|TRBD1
TGTGCCAGCAGCGAGACAGGGCAGGAAGCTAGCAATCAGCCCCAGCATTTT
CASSETGQEASNQPQHF
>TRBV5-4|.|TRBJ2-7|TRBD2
TGTGCCAGCAGCCCGGGGGGAACCGAGCAGTACTTC
CASSPGGTEQYF
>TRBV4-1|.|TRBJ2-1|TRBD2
TGCGCCAGCAGCCAAGATTTTGGACTAGCGGACTACAATGAGCAGTTCTTC
CASSQDFGLADYNEQFF
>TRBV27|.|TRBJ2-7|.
TGTGCCAGCAGTCTATGCCCCTCTTGGTTTTATGGCCCCTACGAGCAGTACTTC
CASSLCPSWFYGPYEQYF
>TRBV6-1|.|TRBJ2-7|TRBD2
TGTGCCAGCAGTGAAGCGTCTAGCGGAGAGTACGAGCAGTACTTC
CASSEASSGEYEQYF
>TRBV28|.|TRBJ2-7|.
TGTGCCAGCAGTTTATGGGCTAGCGTCTACGAGCAGTACTTC
CASSLWASVYEQYF
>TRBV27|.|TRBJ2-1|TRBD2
TGTGCCAGCAGTCCGCAGTTAGCGGGTTCCGTATACAATGAGCAGTTCTTC
CASSPQLAGSVYNEQFF
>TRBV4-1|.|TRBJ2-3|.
TGCGCCAGCAGCCAAGTCTCTAGCACAGATACGCAGTATTTT
CASSQVSSTDTQYF
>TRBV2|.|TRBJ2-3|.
TGTGCCAGTACGAGCGGACCGATGGGAGATACGCAGTATTTT
CASTSGPMGDTQYF
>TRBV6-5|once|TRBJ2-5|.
TGTGCCAGCAGTTACTCGAACTTTTGGGAGACCCAGTACTTC
CASSYSNFWETQYF
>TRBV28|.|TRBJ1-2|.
TGTGCCAGTAGCCTTTTCGGCACCCTCTATGGCTACACCTTC
CASSLFGTLYGYTF
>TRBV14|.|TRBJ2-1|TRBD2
TGTGCCAGCAGCCAACTCAAAGGGGTGGCTAGCGGGAGGGCCTACAATGAGCAGTTCTTC
CASSQLKGVASGRAYNEQFF
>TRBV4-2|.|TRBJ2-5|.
TGTGCCAGCAGCCCAGACCTAGGTGGAGTCGGAGAGACCCAGTACTTC
CASSPDLGGVGETQYF
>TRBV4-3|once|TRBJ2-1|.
TGCGCCAGCAGCCAAGAATCGGGAGAGCCCTACAATGAGCAGTTCTTC
CASSQESGEPYNEQFF
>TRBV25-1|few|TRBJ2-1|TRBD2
TGTGCCAGCAGTGAATGGGGGAGAGAGCTAGCGGGTGAGCAGTTCTTC
CASSEWGRELAGEQFF
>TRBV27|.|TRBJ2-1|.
TGTGCCAGCAGTTTCCAGGGTGCCTACAATGAGCAGTTCTTC
CASSFQGAYNEQFF
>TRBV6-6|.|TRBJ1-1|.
TGTGCCAGCAGTTATCCCTTTAACACTGAAGCTTTCTTT
CASSYPFNTEAFF
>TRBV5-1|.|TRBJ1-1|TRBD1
TGCGCCAGCAGCACCGGGACAGGGGGCGAATTGGGGACTGAAGCTTTCTTT
CASSTGTGGELGTEAFF
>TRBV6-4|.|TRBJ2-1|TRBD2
TGTGCCAGCAGTGACCTAGCGGGAGCCAATGAGCAGTTCTTC
CASSDLAGANEQFF
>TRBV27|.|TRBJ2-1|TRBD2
TGTGCCAGCAGGTTGACTAGAACTAGCGGTGGTAGCTCCTACAATGAGCAGTTCTTC
CASRLTRTSGGSSYNEQFF
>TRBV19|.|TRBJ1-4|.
TGTGCCAGTAGTATATCGGAGGCAGCCCTTAATGAAAAACTGTTTTTT
CASSISEAALNEKLFF
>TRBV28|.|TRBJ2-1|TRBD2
TGTGCCAGCACTCCGGGAGGGACGGGTGAGCAGTTCTTC
CASTPGGTGEQFF
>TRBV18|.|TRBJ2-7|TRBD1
TGTGCCAGCTCCGGACAGGGTTGGCACGAGCAGTACTTC
CASSGQGWHEQYF
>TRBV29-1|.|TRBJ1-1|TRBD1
TGCAGCGTTGACCGGGACAGCCGACTTGAAGCTTTCTTT
CSVDRDSRLEAFF
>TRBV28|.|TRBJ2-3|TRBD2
TGTGCCAGCAGTTTAATAGGGGTGGGACTAGCGCTTAGCACAGATACGCAGTATTTT
CASSLIGVGLALSTDTQYF
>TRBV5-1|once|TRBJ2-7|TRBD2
TGCGCCAGCAGGTGGACTAGCGCCACCTACGAGCAGTACTTC
CASRWTSATYEQYF
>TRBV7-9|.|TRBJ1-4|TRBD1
TGTGCCAGCAGCGGAGACAGGGAGAATGAAAAACTGTTTTTT
CASSGDRENEKLFF
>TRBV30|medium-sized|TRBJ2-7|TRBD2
TGTGCCTGGAGTGTTAGCGGGTACTACGAGCAGTACTTC
CAWSVSGYYEQYF
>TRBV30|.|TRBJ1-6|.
TGTGCCTGGAGACAGGATAATTCACCCCTCCACTTT
CAWRQDNSPLHF
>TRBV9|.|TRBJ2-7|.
TGTGCCAGCAGCTCTCCTCCCCGGGGCGAGCAGTACTTC
CASSSPPRGEQYF
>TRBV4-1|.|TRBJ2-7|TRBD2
TGCGCCAGCAGCCAAGGACTAGCGGGTTACGAGCAGTACTTC
CASSQGLAGYEQYF
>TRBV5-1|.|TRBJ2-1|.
TGCGCCAGCAGCTTGGAAGGGGGTGAGCAGTTCTTC
CASSLEGGEQFF
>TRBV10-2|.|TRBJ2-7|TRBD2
TGCGCCAGCAGTGAGTCGATGGGAGGGCGGTCCTACGAGCAGTACTTC
CASSESMGGRSYEQYF
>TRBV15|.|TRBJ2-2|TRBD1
TGTGCCACCAGCAGCGACGGGACAGGGGTCCTTACCGGGGAGCTGTTTTTT
CATSSDGTGVLTGELFF
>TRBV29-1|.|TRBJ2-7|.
TGCAGCGTTGAGTTCTCCGGTAGCTCCTACGAGCAGTACTTC
CSVEFSGSSYEQYF
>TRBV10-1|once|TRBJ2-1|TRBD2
TGCGCCAGCAGTCCAGCGGGAGAACCCTACAATGAGCAGTTCTTC
CASSPAGEPYNEQFF
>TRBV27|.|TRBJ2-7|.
TGTGCCAGCAGTCCATTCGTGGGGGGATACGAGCAGTACTTC
CASSPFVGGYEQYF
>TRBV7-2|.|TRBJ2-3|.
TGTGCCAGCAGCTTAGTTATAGATACGCAGTATTTT
CASSLVIDTQYF
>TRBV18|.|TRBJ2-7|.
TGTGCCAGCTCACCCGTGGACAAAAATTTCTACGAGCAGTACTTC
CASSPVDKNFYEQYF
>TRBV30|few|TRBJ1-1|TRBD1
TGTGCCTGGTGGGACAGGGGGAAAGCTTTCTTT
CAWWDRGKAFF
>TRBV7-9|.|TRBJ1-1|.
TGTGCCAGCAGCTTCCTTTACACTGAAGCTTTCTTT
CASSFLYTEAFF
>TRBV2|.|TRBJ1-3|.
TGTGCCACCCTGAGCTCTGGAAACACCATATATTTT
CATLSSGNTIYF